Listed below are T cell receptor beta chains from one sample, sequenced in a study of T cell responses to AZD1222 COVID-19 vaccine. Sequenced by immunoSEQ multiplex PCR; TCRdb stores in-frame clones only, minus some. Of roughly 100,000 clones in the sample, roughly 90% were seen once. The sequenced sample was peripheral blood, obtained on day 0 of AZD1222 vaccination. The receptors here all came from an adult in good health. CDR3s include the opening cysteine and the closing phenylalanine or tryptophan. Each record gives: CDR3 protein, J gene, V gene.

CDR3aa: CASSPGTSFTGGYTF
j_gene: TRBJ1-2
v_gene: TRBV5-1

CDR3aa: CASSTQGTMNTEAFF
j_gene: TRBJ1-1
v_gene: TRBV7-9

CDR3aa: CASSLGTGYQETQYF
j_gene: TRBJ2-5
v_gene: TRBV5-4

CDR3aa: CASSVVRLRSPLHF
j_gene: TRBJ1-6
v_gene: TRBV9

CDR3aa: CASSSYPGQGSYNEQFF
j_gene: TRBJ2-1
v_gene: TRBV18

CDR3aa: CASSPSRDVVGTQYF
j_gene: TRBJ2-5
v_gene: TRBV19

CDR3aa: CASRYDISAEAFF
j_gene: TRBJ1-1
v_gene: TRBV11-3

CDR3aa: CAISESRQVYGYTF
j_gene: TRBJ1-2
v_gene: TRBV10-3

CDR3aa: CASSHRGLNTGELFF
j_gene: TRBJ2-2
v_gene: TRBV7-9

CDR3aa: CASSPSGEAYEQYF
j_gene: TRBJ2-7
v_gene: TRBV7-9

CDR3aa: CASRGGGDTGELFF
j_gene: TRBJ2-2
v_gene: TRBV7-7

CDR3aa: CASNGGKGRPYNEQFF
j_gene: TRBJ2-1
v_gene: TRBV19

CDR3aa: CASSLDREADTQYF
j_gene: TRBJ2-3
v_gene: TRBV5-1

CDR3aa: CASTSSLYEQYF
j_gene: TRBJ2-7
v_gene: TRBV12-3/TRBV12-4

CDR3aa: CASSSGTVKRDEQFF
j_gene: TRBJ2-1
v_gene: TRBV7-3

CDR3aa: CASSLRRGIRTDTQYF
j_gene: TRBJ2-3
v_gene: TRBV28

CDR3aa: CSAAQGEKLFF
j_gene: TRBJ1-4
v_gene: TRBV29-1

CDR3aa: CASSLAGGVNDEQYF
j_gene: TRBJ2-7
v_gene: TRBV5-1

CDR3aa: CASSQLYSRPSWVAQYF
j_gene: TRBJ2-5
v_gene: TRBV21-1

CDR3aa: CASSVGGRLYEQYF
j_gene: TRBJ2-7
v_gene: TRBV9

CDR3aa: CASSPRGTRDGGYEQYF
j_gene: TRBJ2-7
v_gene: TRBV28

CDR3aa: CASSLGDRVEPLHF
j_gene: TRBJ1-6
v_gene: TRBV4-1

CDR3aa: CASSLVGNQPQHF
j_gene: TRBJ1-5
v_gene: TRBV6-2/TRBV6-3

CDR3aa: CASSFLTSGRSNNEQFF
j_gene: TRBJ2-1
v_gene: TRBV5-4

CDR3aa: CASSHPNTGELFF
j_gene: TRBJ2-2
v_gene: TRBV5-5

CDR3aa: CASSQVLSIAKNIQYF
j_gene: TRBJ2-4
v_gene: TRBV4-2

CDR3aa: CASSFLGREDKNIQYF
j_gene: TRBJ2-4
v_gene: TRBV28

CDR3aa: CASSQVGDRGEKLFF
j_gene: TRBJ1-4
v_gene: TRBV4-1

CDR3aa: CASSLVGQGSGRAQHF
j_gene: TRBJ1-5
v_gene: TRBV7-2

CDR3aa: CASSQRGGGYTF
j_gene: TRBJ1-2
v_gene: TRBV4-3

CDR3aa: CASSSQGLGNQPQHF
j_gene: TRBJ1-5
v_gene: TRBV7-9

CDR3aa: CASSLEGQGFAGANVLTF
j_gene: TRBJ2-6
v_gene: TRBV7-9

CDR3aa: CASSLSRGRMNTEAFF
j_gene: TRBJ1-1
v_gene: TRBV28

CDR3aa: CASKKGVVNEQFF
j_gene: TRBJ2-1
v_gene: TRBV2

CDR3aa: CAWSVLGGDTQYF
j_gene: TRBJ2-3
v_gene: TRBV30

CDR3aa: CSVVYQGRAYEQYF
j_gene: TRBJ2-7
v_gene: TRBV29-1

CDR3aa: CASSSNWRIQYF
j_gene: TRBJ2-5
v_gene: TRBV12-3/TRBV12-4

CDR3aa: CASQRLGDGYTF
j_gene: TRBJ1-2
v_gene: TRBV7-8

CDR3aa: CASSFGTATYEQYF
j_gene: TRBJ2-7
v_gene: TRBV27

CDR3aa: CASSLAGNSGRADEQYF
j_gene: TRBJ2-7
v_gene: TRBV5-1

CDR3aa: CASSPLGGTDTQYF
j_gene: TRBJ2-3
v_gene: TRBV18

CDR3aa: CASGETYGYTF
j_gene: TRBJ1-2
v_gene: TRBV28

CDR3aa: CASSPVPFF
j_gene: TRBJ2-1
v_gene: TRBV7-2

CDR3aa: CASSYNQISPYEQYF
j_gene: TRBJ2-7
v_gene: TRBV3-1/TRBV3-2